The 2 T cell receptor beta chains in this list originate from one sample, sequenced in a study of blood T cell repertoires in COVID-19 (dated by TCRdb to 2018 to 2020). Libraries were built with the immunoSEQ multiplex PCR assay. TCRdb stores this immuneACCESS table with in-frame sequences only. Part of the clones is absent; in the studies checked, under half of the shortfall reflects unresolved V genes, and no reason is known for the rest. Counted in this sample were approximately 63,000 clones; 79% of them appeared once. Less than 7% of the sample belongs to the ten largest clones. Sequencing was done on a sample of peripheral blood. These receptors all stem from a woman between 65 and 79 years old with acute or convalescent COVID-19.

The J gene is TRBJ2-7, the V gene TRBV7-9; perhaps TRBD1 as D (5 bases). Trimming removed 5 bases at V and 1 base at J, with 9 bases between. Looked up from germline, CDR1 is SEHNR and CDR2 is FQNEAQ (reference sequence). The CDR3 totals 13 residues. Written as DNA, the CDR3 is TGTGCCAGCAGCATGACAGTTTCCTACGAGCAGTACTTC. Its translation: CASSMTVSYEQYF.

The rearrangement uses TRBV18 and TRBJ2-3, with unresolved D. Trimming took 6 bases from V and 10 from J, leaving 20 bases between them. This CDR3 region has 14 residues. Germline V CDR1 and CDR2: KGHSH, LQKENI. The CDR3 protein is CASSHSEKFNPQYF. CDR3 DNA sequence: TGTGCCAGCTCTCACAGTGAGAAGTTTAATCCGCAGTATTTT.